This T cell receptor beta chain was captured by sequencing in a study of T cell responses to AZD1222 COVID-19 vaccine. The method was immunoSEQ multiplex PCR; TCRdb's version includes in-frame clones alone and lacks a portion of them. The data contain about 150,000 clones, 88% of them singletons. Germline V gene lookup returns CDR1 MNHEY and CDR2 SMNVEV (reference sequence). V was pared by 4 bases and J by 4 bases, with 5 bases of the junction left unmatched. This CDR3 is built from 15 residues. The origin of this receptor is an adult in good health. This chain joins TRBV27 and TRBJ2-3; 10 positions agree with TRBD1. Sequenced material: peripheral blood, taken on day 0 of AZD1222 vaccination. This CDR3 is CASSSGQGIADTQYF. The CDR3 nucleotides read TGTGCCAGCAGTTCGGGACAGGGGATCGCAGATACGCAGTATTTT.